Here is one TCR beta chain with its context. These data come from a study of blood T cell repertoires in COVID-19. Study in general: Acute and convalescent COVID-19 samples came from the United States, Italy and Spain. Sources were T cells, B-cell-depleted T cells, or PBMCs; the material itself was cDNA or gDNA.

Trimming removed 8 bases at V and 3 bases at J, with 19 bases between. CDR1 and CDR2 (germline): SGHNT, YENEEA. The CDR3 spans 15 residues. In the source study's methods: Amplifying reference gene primers gave estimates of nucleated cell counts. Libraries were prepared by immunoSEQ multiplex PCR; TCRdb keeps only in-frame clonotypes and omits some of them. The DNA was the basis for D and trimming; V, J and clone size are from that table. The sample lists about 150,000 clones, approximately 92% occurring once. The rearrangement joins TRBV11-3 to TRBJ2-5, with TRBD1 as a possible D gene (7 bases). The material sequenced was peripheral blood. This clonotype was obtained from a woman in her thirties or forties with acute or convalescent COVID-19. The CDR3 sequence is CASEERGTVKETQYF. CDR3 in DNA: TGTGCCAGCGAAGAACGCGGGACAGTTAAAGAGACCCAGTACTTC.